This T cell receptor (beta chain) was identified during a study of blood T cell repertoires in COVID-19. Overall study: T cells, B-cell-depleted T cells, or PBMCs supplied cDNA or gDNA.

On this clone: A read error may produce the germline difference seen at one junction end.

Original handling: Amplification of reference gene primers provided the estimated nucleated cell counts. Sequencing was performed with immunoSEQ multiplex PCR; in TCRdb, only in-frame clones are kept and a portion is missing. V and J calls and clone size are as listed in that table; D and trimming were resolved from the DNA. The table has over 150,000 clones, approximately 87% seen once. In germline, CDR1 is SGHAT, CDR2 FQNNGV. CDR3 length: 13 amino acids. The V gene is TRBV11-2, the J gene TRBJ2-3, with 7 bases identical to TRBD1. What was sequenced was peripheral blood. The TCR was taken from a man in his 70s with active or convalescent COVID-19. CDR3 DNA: TGTGCCAGCAGTCAGGACAGGTCAGAGACGCAGTATTTT. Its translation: CASSQDRSETQYF.